The TCR beta chain under discussion was sequenced for a study of T cell responses to AZD1222 COVID-19 vaccine. Study conclusions and caveats: It should be noted that donors were predominantly white British and more often female, and clonal diversity was possibly underestimated. Spike-specific TCR depth and breadth grew after two AZD1222 doses. Repertoires were obtained solely post-peak T cell response. Distributed over spike, vaccine-associated CD4 TCRs predominated at 160-218 and 743-854.

Sequencing used immunoSEQ multiplex PCR; TCRdb keeps in-frame clones, though not all of them. This sample has approximately 60,000 clones; about 86% occur once, and the top ten carry about 7%. A word on this clone: Its antigen remains unidentified.

The CDR3 totals 15 residues. Trimming at V came to 3 bases and at J to 4 bases, leaving 8 bases not matched to a gene. CDR1 SGHTA and CDR2 FQGNSA come from the germline V gene. This receptor was identified in an adult who received the AZD1222 COVID-19 vaccine. Specimen: peripheral blood, collected 28 days after the second AZD1222 dose. The chain has TRBV7-2 and TRBJ1-2; TRBD1 aligns across 7 bases. The CDR3 region is CASSFQTGVGYGYTF. CDR3 coding DNA: TGTGCCAGCAGCTTTCAAACAGGGGTGGGCTATGGCTACACCTTC.